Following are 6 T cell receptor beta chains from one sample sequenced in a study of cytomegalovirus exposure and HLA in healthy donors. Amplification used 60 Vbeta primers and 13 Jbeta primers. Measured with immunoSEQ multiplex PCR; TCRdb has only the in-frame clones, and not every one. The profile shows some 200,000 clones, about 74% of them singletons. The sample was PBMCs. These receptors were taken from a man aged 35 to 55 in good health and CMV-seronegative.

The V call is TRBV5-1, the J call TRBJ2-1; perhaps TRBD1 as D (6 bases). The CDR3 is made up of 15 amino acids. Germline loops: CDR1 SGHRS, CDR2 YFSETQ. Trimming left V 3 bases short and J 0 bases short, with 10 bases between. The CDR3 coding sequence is TGCGCCAGCAGCTCGACAGGCAGCTCCTACAATGAGCAGTTCTTC. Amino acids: CASSSTGSSYNEQFF. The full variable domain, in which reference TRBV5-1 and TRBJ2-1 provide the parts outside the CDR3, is KAGVTQTPRYLIKTRGQQVTLSCSPISGHRSVSWYQQTPGQGLQFLFEYFSETQRNKGNFPGRFSGRQFSNSRSEMNVSTLELGDSALYLCASSSTGSSYNEQFFGPGTRLTVL.

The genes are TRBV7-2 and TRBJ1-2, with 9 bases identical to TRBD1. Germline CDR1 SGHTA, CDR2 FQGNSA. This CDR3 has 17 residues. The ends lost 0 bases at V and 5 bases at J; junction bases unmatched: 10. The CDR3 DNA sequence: TGTGCCAGCAGCTTAGCACCGGGACAGGGCAATTGGTATGGCTACACCTTC. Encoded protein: CASSLAPGQGNWYGYTF. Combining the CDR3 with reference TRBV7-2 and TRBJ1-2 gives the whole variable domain GAGVSQSPSNKVTEKGKDVELRCDPISGHTALYWYRQSLGQGLEFLIYFQGNSAPDKSGLPSDRFSAERTGGSVSTLTIQRTQQEDSAVYLCASSLAPGQGNWYGYTFGSGTRLTVV.

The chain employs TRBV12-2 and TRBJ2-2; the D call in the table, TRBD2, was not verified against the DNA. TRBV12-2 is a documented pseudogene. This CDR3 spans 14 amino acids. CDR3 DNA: TGTGCAAGTCCTAGCGGGCCCGGCACCGGGGAGCTGTTTTTT. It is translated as CASPSGPGTGELFF.

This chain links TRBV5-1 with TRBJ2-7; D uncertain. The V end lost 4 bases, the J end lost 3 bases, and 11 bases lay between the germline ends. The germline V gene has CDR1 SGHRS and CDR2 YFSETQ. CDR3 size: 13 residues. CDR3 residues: CASSRVVNYEQYF. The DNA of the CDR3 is TGCGCCAGCAGCCGGGTGGTGAACTACGAGCAGTACTTC.

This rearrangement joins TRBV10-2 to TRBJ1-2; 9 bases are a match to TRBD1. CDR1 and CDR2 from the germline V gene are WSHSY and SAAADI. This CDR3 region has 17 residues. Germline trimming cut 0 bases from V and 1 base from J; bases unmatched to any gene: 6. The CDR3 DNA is TGCGCCAGCAGTGAGTCGTCGAGGACAGGGGTTAACTATGGCTACACCTTC. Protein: CASSESSRTGVNYGYTF.

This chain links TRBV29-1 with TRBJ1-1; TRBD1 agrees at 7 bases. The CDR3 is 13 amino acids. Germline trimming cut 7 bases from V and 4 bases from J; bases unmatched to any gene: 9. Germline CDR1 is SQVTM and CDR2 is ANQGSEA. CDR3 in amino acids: CSASAGQTTEAFF. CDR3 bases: TGCAGCGCTAGTGCGGGACAGACCACTGAAGCTTTCTTT.